This T cell receptor (beta chain) was recovered during a study of regulatory T cells in long-lasting Graves disease. Time point meaning: persistent/refractory GD, antithyroid drugs over 5 years with positive TRAb. Preparation of the TCR library used RNA extracted from PBMCs. This clonotype was detected many times. TCR beta libraries were built with iRepertoire HTBI primers and Arm-PCR of CDR3 regions. TCRdb re-derived calls from the multiplex PCR reads in MiXCR, one entry per CDR3 protein. The sample contains approximately 690,000 distinct CDR3 sequences, about 32% of which appear only once. This CDR3 spans 15 amino acids. From germline, CDR1 is SEHNR and CDR2 FQNEAQ (reference sequence). V lost 5 bases, J lost 1 base, and 3 bases stayed unmatched.

The gene calls are TRBV7-9 and TRBJ2-5; TRBD2 aligns across 11 bases. The source was peripheral blood mononuclear cells (PBMCs), collected when the disease was refractory, from a patient treated with antithyroid drugs. The clonotype was recovered from a female donor with Graves disease. CDR3 in amino acids: CASSRTSGPQETQYF. CDR3 nucleotide sequence: TGTGCCAGCAGCCGGACTAGCGGGCCCCAAGAGACCCAGTACTTC.